This record looks at one T cell receptor beta chain sequence and its context. Profiled with immunoSEQ multiplex PCR; TCRdb holds only in-frame clones, not every one. The sample lists fewer than 200,000 clones, over 80% occurring once. The entry originates in a study of control samples from healthy donors and cancer patients. The CDR3 length is 15 residues. Germline V gives CDR1 SGHNT, CDR2 YYREEE (reference sequence). V gave up 2 bases and J gave up 6 bases; unmatched junction bases: 5. This receptor was taken from a man between 18 and 35 years old in good health. Material for sequencing was blood. V usage is TRBV5-4 and J usage is TRBJ2-1; 10 positions match TRBD2. The CDR3 DNA sequence: TGTGCCAGCAGCTTAGCGGGGGGGTTTTCCAATGAGCAGTTCTTC. Its protein is CASSLAGGFSNEQFF.